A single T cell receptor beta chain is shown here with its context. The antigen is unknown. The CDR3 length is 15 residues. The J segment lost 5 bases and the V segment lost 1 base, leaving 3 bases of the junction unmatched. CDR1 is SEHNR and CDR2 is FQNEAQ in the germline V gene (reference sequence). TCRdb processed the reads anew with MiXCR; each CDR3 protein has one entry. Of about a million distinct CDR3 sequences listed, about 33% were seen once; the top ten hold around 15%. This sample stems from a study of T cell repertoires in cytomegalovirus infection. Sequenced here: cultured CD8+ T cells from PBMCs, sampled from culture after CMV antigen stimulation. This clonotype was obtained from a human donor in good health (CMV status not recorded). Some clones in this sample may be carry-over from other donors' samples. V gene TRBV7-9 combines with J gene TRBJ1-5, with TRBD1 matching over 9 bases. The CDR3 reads CASSLEGTGYQPQHF. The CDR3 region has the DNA TGTGCCAGCAGCTTAGAGGGGACAGGGTATCAGCCCCAGCATTTT.